A selection of T cell receptor beta chains follows, all from one sample in a study of breast tumors, draining lymph nodes, adjacent tissues. TCRdb ran MiXCR on the multiplex PCR reads and lists one entry per CDR3 protein. The sample lists 200,000 to 250,000 distinct CDR3 sequences; roughly 32% were seen once. Sample: axillary lymph node tissue. All receptors come from a female donor with breast cancer. Some clones in this sample may be carry-over from other donors' samples. CDR3s include the opening cysteine and the closing phenylalanine or tryptophan. A D gene is named only where the DNA matches it firmly. Not all rows give a size; the values are once, few, many and, for expanded clones, a class.

TRBJ2-3,-,many,TRBV5-8,CASSLGAGRTDTQYF,TGTGCCAGCAGCTTGGGGGCAGGGCGGACAGATACGCAGTATTTT
TRBJ1-4,TRBD1,-,TRBV2,CASSPRTGRTEKLFF,TGTGCCAGCAGTCCCCGGACAGGGCGGACTGAAAAACTGTTTTTT
TRBJ2-7,-,-,TRBV6-5,CASSYSTSYEQYF,TGTGCCAGCAGTTACTCTACGTCCTACGAGCAGTACTTC
TRBJ2-5,TRBD1,many,TRBV29-1,CSVGTGPETQYF,TGCAGCGTTGGGACAGGGCCGGAGACCCAGTACTTC
TRBJ2-2,TRBD2,many,TRBV19,CASSWVISGTGELFF,TGTGCCAGTAGTTGGGTCATTAGCGGGACCGGGGAGCTGTTTTTT
TRBJ2-7,-,-,TRBV12-3/TRBV12-4,CASSTRRQEAMDEQYF,TGTGCCAGCAGCACCCGACGACAGGAGGCTATGGACGAGCAGTACTTC
TRBJ2-3,TRBD2,-,TRBV20-1,CSARGLAGDADTQYF,TGCAGTGCTAGGGGTCTAGCGGGAGACGCAGATACGCAGTATTTT
TRBJ1-2,-,many,TRBV27,CASITPARDGYGYTF,TGTGCCAGCATAACTCCTGCCAGGGATGGCTATGGCTACACCTTC
TRBJ2-1,TRBD1,many,TRBV5-8,CAITFSGDRGYNEQFF,TGTGCCATTACCTTCTCTGGGGACAGGGGCTACAATGAGCAGTTCTTC
TRBJ1-5,-,-,TRBV2,CARDAGVGNQPQHF,TGTGCTAGAGATGCCGGGGTAGGGAATCAGCCCCAGCATTTT
TRBJ1-2,TRBD1,many,TRBV20-1,CSASGTGYVAF,TGCAGTGCGTCCGGGACAGGCTACGTGGCCTTC
TRBJ2-2,-,many,TRBV4-2,CASSQVDSNTGELFF,TGTGCCAGCAGCCAAGTAGACAGTAACACCGGGGAGCTGTTTTTT
TRBJ2-3,TRBD2,many,TRBV19,CASSIKLADYTDTQYF,TGTGCCAGTAGTATCAAACTAGCGGATTACACAGATACGCAGTATTTT
TRBJ2-2,-,few,TRBV6-5,CASRPVVRTGELFF,TGTGCCAGCCGCCCGGTGGTACGCACCGGGGAGCTGTTTTTT
TRBJ2-7,TRBD2,many,TRBV20-1,CSARILAGGSEQYF,TGCAGTGCTAGGATACTAGCGGGAGGGAGCGAGCAGTACTTC
TRBJ2-7,-,many,TRBV7-6,CASSPSRGVGEQYF,TGTGCCAGCAGCCCGAGCCGCGGGGTGGGCGAGCAGTACTTC
TRBJ2-1,TRBD2,many,TRBV7-9,CASSPAGSGVGFF,TGTGCCAGCAGCCCCGCTGGTAGCGGGGTCGGGTTCTTC
TRBJ2-1,-,once,TRBV2,CASPVLNEQFF,TGTGCTAGCCCGGTGTTGAATGAGCAGTTCTTC
TRBJ2-5,TRBD1,many,TRBV6-6,CASSVLGTGALEAQYF,TGTGCCAGCAGCGTACTCGGGACAGGGGCGCTGGAGGCCCAGTACTTC
TRBJ1-4,TRBD1,-,TRBV7-6,CASSLTGGFGKLFF,TGTGCCAGCAGCTTGACAGGGGGCTTTGGAAAACTGTTTTTT
TRBJ2-3,-,many,TRBV12-3/TRBV12-4,CASSLGASRSTDTQYF,TGTGCCAGCAGTTTAGGGGCCAGCCGCAGCACAGATACGCAGTATTTT
TRBJ2-5,-,many,TRBV6-6,CASSHSRETQYF,TGTGCCAGCAGTCACTCCAGGGAGACCCAGTACTTC
TRBJ2-3,TRBD2,many,TRBV3-1,CASSQTSGTQYF,TGTGCCAGCAGTCAGACTAGCGGGACGCAGTATTTT
TRBJ2-1,TRBD1,-,TRBV6-2/TRBV6-3,CASSYPSAGGFNNEQFF,TGTGCCAGCAGTTACCCCAGCGCAGGGGGCTTCAACAATGAGCAGTTCTTC
TRBJ2-3,-,many,TRBV9,CASSVAGGYSTDTQYF,TGTGCCAGCAGCGTAGCTGGCGGTTATAGCACAGATACGCAGTATTTT
TRBJ2-2,-,many,TRBV5-1,CASSFRDAESGELFF,TGCGCCAGCAGCTTCCGGGACGCGGAGTCCGGGGAGCTGTTTTTT
TRBJ2-3,TRBD2,-,TRBV29-1,CSVEGEAGARDTQYF,TGCAGCGTTGAAGGGGAGGCGGGAGCCCGAGATACGCAGTATTTT
TRBJ1-3,TRBD1,many,TRBV12-3/TRBV12-4,CASRNSGGTGNTIYF,TGTGCCAGCAGGAACTCAGGGGGGACAGGAAACACCATATATTTT
TRBJ2-1,-,many,TRBV19,CASSIEGGTYNEQFF,TGTGCCAGTAGTATTGAGGGAGGCACCTACAATGAGCAGTTCTTC
TRBJ2-3,-,many,TRBV20-1,CSARARENTDTQYF,TGCAGTGCTAGGGCACGGGAGAACACAGATACGCAGTATTTT
TRBJ1-6,-,once,TRBV5-6,CASSLRVAALNSLLHF,TGTGCCAGCAGCCTCAGAGTTGCCGCTCTGAATTCACTCCTCCACTTT
TRBJ1-1,-,-,TRBV25-1,CATLSTGQRAFF,TGTGCCACCTTGTCTACAGGACAGCGGGCTTTCTTT
TRBJ2-1,TRBD2,many,TRBV7-9,CASSRRLAGISYNEQFF,TGTGCCAGCAGCCGAAGACTAGCGGGGATCTCCTACAATGAGCAGTTCTTC
TRBJ2-1,TRBD2,few,TRBV6-1,CASTYTGTRLTEQFF,TGTGCCAGCACTTACACCGGGACTAGGTTGACTGAGCAGTTCTTC
TRBJ2-7,TRBD2,many,TRBV4-2,CASSQDLSGNSYEQYF,TGTGCCAGCAGCCAAGATCTAAGCGGGAACTCCTACGAGCAGTACTTC
TRBJ2-1,TRBD2,many,TRBV7-9,CASSPRTSANEQFF,TGTGCCAGCAGCCCGCGGACTAGCGCGAATGAGCAGTTCTTC
TRBJ2-5,-,-,TRBV5-1,CASSGRTGQEAQYF,TGCGCCAGCAGCGGAAGGACGGGGCAAGAGGCCCAGTACTTC
TRBJ2-1,TRBD2,many,TRBV12-3/TRBV12-4,CASTSGLAGSNEQFF,TGTGCCAGCACTTCGGGACTAGCGGGATCTAATGAGCAGTTCTTC
TRBJ2-4,-,many,TRBV20-1,CSARRFGRGPYAKNIQYF,TGCAGTGCTAGAAGGTTTGGAAGAGGGCCGTATGCCAAAAACATTCAGTACTTC
TRBJ2-6,-,-,TRBV19,CTSGEGDGANVPTF,TGTACCAGTGGGGAGGGGGACGGGGCCAACGTCCCGACTTTC
TRBJ1-4,-,-,TRBV19,CASSISSTAANEKLFF,TGTGCCAGTAGTATATCGTCGACAGCGGCTAATGAAAAACTGTTTTTT
TRBJ1-1,-,few,TRBV6-5,CASSYEGTYTEAFF,TGTGCCAGCAGTTACGAGGGTACGTACACTGAAGCTTTCTTT
TRBJ1-6,-,-,TRBV29-1,CSGKTARHSPLHF,TGCAGCGGCAAAACCGCGCGGCATTCACCCCTCCACTTT
TRBJ2-2,TRBD1,-,TRBV18,CASSPTQGMQTGELFF,TGTGCCAGCTCACCAACACAGGGGATGCAGACCGGGGAGCTGTTTTTT